This T cell receptor beta chain was profiled in a study of tumor-infiltrating lymphocytes in primary liver carcinoma. About the study: Primary liver carcinoma in the patients was surgically resected. Productive TCRbeta read counts per sample ran from roughly 3.6 to 7.1 million and were similar across tissue types. Regarding the study as a whole: The use of bulk unsorted samples meant that CD4+ and CD8+ repertoires were not compared.

Trimming removed 9 bases from V and 8 bases from J; junction bases left unmatched: 16. This CDR3 is 15 amino acids long. CDR1 is SEHNR, CDR2 FQNEAQ, per germline (reference sequence). Extraction also yielded germline DNA, while blood RNA was obtained from unsorted whole blood. Patients were chronically HBV-infected and treatment-naive. A primer in the constant region served to generate TCR beta cDNA from 500 ng of total RNA. Libraries for TCR beta were built through three nested multiplex PCR rounds, which together made up a slightly modified ARM-PCR procedure. Each of the first two PCR rounds ran about 9 cycles with TRBV1-TRBV30 forward and C-beta reverse primers. TCRdb re-derived calls from the multiplex PCR reads in MiXCR, one entry per CDR3 protein. The repertoire holds approximately 340,000 distinct CDR3 sequences, about two thirds seen once, with about 6.3% in the top ten. Concerning this clonotype itself: Its antigen is not identified.

The receptor comes from a man aged 40-55 years with primary liver carcinoma and hepatitis B virus infection. What was sequenced was peripheral blood. The J gene is TRBJ2-1, the V gene TRBV7-9; 7 positions match TRBD1. The CDR3 sequence: CARSPRTSQGYEQFF. The CDR3 region has the DNA TGTGCCAGAAGCCCCCGGACATCACAGGGGTATGAGCAGTTCTTC.